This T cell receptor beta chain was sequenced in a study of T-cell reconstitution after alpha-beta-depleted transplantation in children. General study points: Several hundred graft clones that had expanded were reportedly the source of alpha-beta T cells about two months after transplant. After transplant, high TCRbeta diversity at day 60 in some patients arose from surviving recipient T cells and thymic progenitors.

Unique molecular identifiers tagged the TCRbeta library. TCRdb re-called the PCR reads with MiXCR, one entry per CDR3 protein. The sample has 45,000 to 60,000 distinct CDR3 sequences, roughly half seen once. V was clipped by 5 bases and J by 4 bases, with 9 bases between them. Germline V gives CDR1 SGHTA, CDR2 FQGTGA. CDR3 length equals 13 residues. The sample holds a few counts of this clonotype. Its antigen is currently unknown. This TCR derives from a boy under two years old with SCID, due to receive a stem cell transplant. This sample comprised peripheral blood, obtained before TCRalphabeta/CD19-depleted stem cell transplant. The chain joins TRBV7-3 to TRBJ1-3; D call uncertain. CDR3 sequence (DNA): TGTGCCAGCAGCCCTCATGGCGGAAACACCATATATTTT. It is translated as CASSPHGGNTIYF.